This T cell receptor beta chain was recovered during a study of T-cell reconstitution after alpha-beta-depleted transplantation in children. The length of the CDR3 is 15 residues. V shed 3 bases and J shed 0 bases, with 14 bases lying between them. Germline values: CDR1 SQVTM, CDR2 ANQGSEA. This clonotype was observed a handful of times. Preparation of the TCRbeta library involved a method that used unique molecular identifiers. TCRdb used MiXCR to reprocess the PCR reads, holding one entry per CDR3 protein. The table has approximately 400,000 distinct CDR3 sequences, about a tenth seen once; the top ten hold 4.5% to 7%.

The chain recombines TRBV29-1 with TRBJ1-2; D is unclear. The TCR comes from a human donor who donated a stem cell graft to a child with acute myeloid leukemia. Sequencing used PBMCs from the stem cell graft donor, obtained from the stem cell graft. CDR3 DNA: TGCAGCGTTGATAACGGTGGAGGTACTAACTATGGCTACACCTTC. This gives the protein CSVDNGGGTNYGYTF.